Below, 13 T cell receptor beta chains from the same sample are listed, as sequenced in a study of T cell responses to AZD1222 COVID-19 vaccine. The method was immunoSEQ multiplex PCR; TCRdb's version includes in-frame clones alone and lacks a portion of them. The sample lists some 69,000 clones, roughly 83% occurring once. Sequences were derived from peripheral blood, sampled 28 days after the second AZD1222 dose. The source is an adult who received the AZD1222 COVID-19 vaccine.

As to this clone: An end of the junction differs from the germline gene, which may be a read error. The rearrangement links TRBV6-6 to TRBJ2-1; D is unclear. Per the germline V gene, CDR1 is MNHNY and CDR2 is SVGAGI (reference sequence). This CDR3 has 12 amino acids. CDR3 sequence: CASSSSFNEQFF. The CDR3 DNA reads as TGTGCCAGCAGTTCCTCCTTCAATGAGCAGTTCTTC.

The chain recombines TRBV27 with TRBJ2-3; 7 bases map to TRBD2. The V and J ends lost 6 bases and 1 base, in that order; junction bases with no gene match: 16. CDR1 and CDR2 (germline): MNHEY, SMNVEV (reference sequence). The CDR3 has 18 amino acids. CDR3 loop: CASSLGWPGGSGTDTQYF. CDR3 in DNA: TGTGCCAGCAGCCTAGGGTGGCCCGGCGGGAGTGGCACAGATACGCAGTATTTT.

The V gene is TRBV19, the J gene TRBJ2-7, with TRBD2 matching 11 bases. The ends lost 5 bases at V and 0 bases at J; junction bases unmatched: 9. The CDR3 runs to 17 residues. Germline V gives CDR1 LNHDA, CDR2 SQIVND (reference sequence). The CDR3 sequence is CASSPRTSGFFSYEQYF. The DNA for the CDR3 is TGTGCCAGTAGTCCCCGGACTAGCGGGTTTTTCTCCTACGAGCAGTACTTC.

This clone is a singleton in its sample. The CDR3 coding sequence is TGCGCCAGCAGCCGAATAGCGGGAGTCTCCCAAGAGACCCAGTACTTC. It is translated as CASSRIAGVSQETQYF. The chain links TRBV4-1 to TRBJ2-5, with 9 positions matching TRBD2. This CDR3 is built from 16 residues. V shed 4 bases, J shed 1 base, and the junction held 7 bases outside the gene matches. Looked up from germline, CDR1 is MGHRA and CDR2 is YSYEKL.

This clone is large (0.1 to 1%) within its sample. V and J are TRBV5-4 and TRBJ1-4; D is perhaps TRBD1 (5 bases). CDR3 length: 15 amino acids. V was trimmed by 3 bases and J by 5 bases, leaving 14 bases between them. Germline-derived CDR1 and CDR2 are SGHNT and YYREEE (reference sequence). CDR3 loop: CASSSNRGLNEKLFF. The CDR3 DNA is TGTGCCAGCAGCTCAAACCGGGGACTCAATGAAAAACTGTTTTTT.

CDR3 nucleotide sequence: TGTGCCAGCAGCTTAGCGCGAACTAGCGGGAGGATAGTCCAAGAGACCCAGTACTTC. The encoded protein is CASSLARTSGRIVQETQYF. J is TRBJ2-5 and V is TRBV7-2; TRBD2 aligns across 12 bases. CDR3 size: 19 residues. V was pared by 0 bases and J by 1 base, with 9 bases of the junction left unmatched. CDR1 is SGHTA, CDR2 FQGNSA, per germline. The full variable domain, with the rest looked up from reference TRBV7-2 and TRBJ2-5, is GAGVSQSPSNKVTEKGKDVELRCDPISGHTALYWYRQSLGQGLEFLIYFQGNSAPDKSGLPSDRFSAERTGGSVSTLTIQRTQQEDSAVYLCASSLARTSGRIVQETQYFGPGTRLLVL.

The gene calls are TRBV6-1 and TRBJ1-1; D might be TRBD1 (5 bases). Germline V CDR1 and CDR2: MNHNS, SASEGT. Trimming shortened V by 3 bases and J by 5 bases, and 13 bases separated the two germline ends. This CDR3 region has 14 residues. The CDR3, as DNA: TGTGCCAGCAGTGATCAGGTTTGGGGGACTGAAGCTTTCTTT. Encoded protein: CASSDQVWGTEAFF.

The genes are TRBV29-1 and TRBJ1-5; D perhaps matches TRBD1 (5 bases). The length of the CDR3 is 14 residues. V gave up 6 bases and J gave up 3 bases, with 15 bases separating them. The germline V gene encodes CDR1 SQVTM and CDR2 ANQGSEA. The CDR3 DNA reads as TGCAGCGTGCGATTGGGGGATTCCAATCAGCCCCAGCATTTT. It translates to CSVRLGDSNQPQHF.

The chain employs TRBV18 and TRBJ1-4; D remains unclear. Germline assignment: CDR1 KGHSH and CDR2 LQKENI. V was shortened by 2 bases and J by 4 bases, with 11 bases between the two germline ends. The CDR3 length is 15 residues. The CDR3 loop reads CASSPRGTSNEKLFF. The CDR3 DNA follows: TGTGCCAGCTCACCAAGAGGTACTAGTAATGAAAAACTGTTTTTT. Supplemented by reference TRBV18 and TRBJ1-4, the full variable domain reads NAGVMQNPRHLVRRRGQEARLRCSPMKGHSHVYWYRQLPEEGLKFMVYLQKENIIDESGMPKERFSAEFPKEGPSILRIQQVVRGDSAAYFCASSPRGTSNEKLFFGSGTQLSVL.

This clone has more than one count but fewer than ten. J is TRBJ2-7 and V is TRBV7-2; D is perhaps TRBD1 (6 bases). This CDR3 comprises 16 residues. Germline loops: CDR1 SGHTA, CDR2 FQGNSA. The germline V and J ends were trimmed by 5 bases and 5 bases, with 22 bases remaining between them. The CDR3 sequence is CASSQGLVGRTHEQYF. The CDR3, as DNA: TGTGCCAGCAGCCAGGGGCTGGTGGGGAGAACCCACGAGCAGTACTTC.

This clone was detected only a few times. The rearrangement uses TRBV7-9 and TRBJ2-5; D uncertain. Germline V gene data show CDR1 as SEHNR and CDR2 as FQNEAQ (reference sequence). The CDR3 is 16 amino acids. Trimming took off 1 base at V and 1 base at J, with 13 bases between the two ends. Here the CDR3 reads CASSLGQSLIQETQYF. Here the CDR3 DNA reads TGTGCCAGCAGCTTAGGTCAGTCCCTGATCCAAGAGACCCAGTACTTC.

This sequence joins TRBV27 and TRBJ2-7; the D is unclear. This CDR3 region has 12 residues. Germline CDR1 is MNHEY and CDR2 is SMNVEV (reference sequence). Trimming shortened V by 3 bases and J by 3 bases, and 6 bases separated the two germline ends. DNA for the CDR3: TGTGCCAGCAGTTTGTTGGGCTACGAGCAGTACTTC. The encoded protein is CASSLLGYEQYF.

CDR3 residues: CASSPFKGDGGMNTEAFF. The CDR3 DNA reads TGTGCCAGCTCACCATTCAAAGGGGATGGGGGAATGAACACTGAAGCTTTCTTT. The chain has TRBV18 and TRBJ1-1, with D perhaps matching TRBD1 (5 bases). V gave up 2 bases and J gave up 0 bases, with 19 bases separating them. The CDR3 spans 18 residues. Germline V gives CDR1 KGHSH, CDR2 LQKENI.